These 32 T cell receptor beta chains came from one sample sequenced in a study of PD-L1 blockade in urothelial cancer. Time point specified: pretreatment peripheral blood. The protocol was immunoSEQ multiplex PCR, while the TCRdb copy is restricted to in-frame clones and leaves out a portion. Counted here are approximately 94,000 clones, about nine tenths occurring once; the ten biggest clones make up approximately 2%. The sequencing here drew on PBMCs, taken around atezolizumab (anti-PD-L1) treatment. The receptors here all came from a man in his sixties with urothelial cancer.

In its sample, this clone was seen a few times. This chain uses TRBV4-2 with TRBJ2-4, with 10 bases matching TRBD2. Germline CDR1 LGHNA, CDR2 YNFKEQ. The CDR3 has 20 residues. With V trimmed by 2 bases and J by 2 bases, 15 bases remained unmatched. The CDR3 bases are TGTGCCAGCAGCCAACCAGAACTAGCGGGGACGTCCAGGTCCAAAAACATTCAGTACTTC. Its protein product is CASSQPELAGTSRSKNIQYF.

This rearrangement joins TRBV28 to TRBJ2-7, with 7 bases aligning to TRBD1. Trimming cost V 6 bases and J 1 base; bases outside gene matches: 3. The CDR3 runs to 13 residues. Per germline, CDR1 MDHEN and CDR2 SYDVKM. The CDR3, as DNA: TGTGCCAGCAGATCGGGACAGTCCTACGAGCAGTACTTC. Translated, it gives CASRSGQSYEQYF.

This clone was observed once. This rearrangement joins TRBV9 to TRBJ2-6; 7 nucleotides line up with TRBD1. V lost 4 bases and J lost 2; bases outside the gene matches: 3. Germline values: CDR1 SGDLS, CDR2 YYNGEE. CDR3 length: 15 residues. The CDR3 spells CASSPQGAGANVLTF. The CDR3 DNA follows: TGTGCCAGCAGCCCGCAGGGGGCTGGGGCCAACGTCCTGACTTTC.

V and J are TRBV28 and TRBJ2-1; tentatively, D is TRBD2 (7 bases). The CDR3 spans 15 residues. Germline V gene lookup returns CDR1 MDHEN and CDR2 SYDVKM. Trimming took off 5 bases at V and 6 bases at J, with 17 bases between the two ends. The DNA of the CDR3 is TGTGCCAGCAGTGGGGCGGCGGCGGGGGCCAATGAGCAGTTCTTC. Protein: CASSGAAAGANEQFF.

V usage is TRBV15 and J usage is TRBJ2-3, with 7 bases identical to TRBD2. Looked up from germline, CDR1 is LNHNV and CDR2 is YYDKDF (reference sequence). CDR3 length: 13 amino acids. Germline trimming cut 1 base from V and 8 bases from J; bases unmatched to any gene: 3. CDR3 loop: CATSRAWGGTQYF. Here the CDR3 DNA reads TGTGCCACCAGCAGAGCTTGGGGGGGTACGCAGTATTTT.

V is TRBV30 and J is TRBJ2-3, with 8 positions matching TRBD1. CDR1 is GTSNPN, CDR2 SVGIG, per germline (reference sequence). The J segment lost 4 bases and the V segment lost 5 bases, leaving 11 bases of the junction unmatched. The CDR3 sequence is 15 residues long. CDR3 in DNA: TGTGCCTGGGCCGATGGGACAGGTTCATCAGATACGCAGTATTTT. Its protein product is CAWADGTGSSDTQYF.

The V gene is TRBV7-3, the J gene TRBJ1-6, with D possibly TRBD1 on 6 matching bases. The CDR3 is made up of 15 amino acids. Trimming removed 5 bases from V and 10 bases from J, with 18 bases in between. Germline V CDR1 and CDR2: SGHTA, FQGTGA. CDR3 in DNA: TGTGCCAGCAGCCCCCTCCCAGGGGTGGCCTCACCCCTCCACTTT. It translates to CASSPLPGVASPLHF.

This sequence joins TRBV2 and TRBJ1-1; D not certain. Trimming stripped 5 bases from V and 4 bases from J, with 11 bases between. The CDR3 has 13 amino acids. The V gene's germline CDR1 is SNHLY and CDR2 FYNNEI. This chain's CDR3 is CASSLNPSTEAFF. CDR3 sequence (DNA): TGTGCCAGCAGTCTTAACCCCAGCACTGAAGCTTTCTTT.

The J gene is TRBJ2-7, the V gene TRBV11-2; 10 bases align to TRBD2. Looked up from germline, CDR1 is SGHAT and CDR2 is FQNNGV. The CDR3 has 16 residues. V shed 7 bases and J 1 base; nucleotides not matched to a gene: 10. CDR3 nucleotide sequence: TGTGCCAGCACCCCCTCTCCAGCGGGGGGGTCCTACGAGCAGTACTTC. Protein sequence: CASTPSPAGGSYEQYF.

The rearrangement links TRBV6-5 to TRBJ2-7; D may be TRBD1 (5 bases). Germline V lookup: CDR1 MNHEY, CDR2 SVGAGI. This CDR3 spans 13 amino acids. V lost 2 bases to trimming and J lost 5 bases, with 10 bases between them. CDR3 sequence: CASSYSRVNEQYF. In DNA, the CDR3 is TGTGCCAGCAGTTACAGCAGGGTCAACGAGCAGTACTTC.

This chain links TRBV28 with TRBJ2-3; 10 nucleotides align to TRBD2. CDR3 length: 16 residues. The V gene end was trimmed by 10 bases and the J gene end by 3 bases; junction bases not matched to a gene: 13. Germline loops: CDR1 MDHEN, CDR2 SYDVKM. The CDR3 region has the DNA TGTGCCACCCTGGAGACTAGCGGGTTTATTACAGATACGCAGTATTTT. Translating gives CATLETSGFITDTQYF.

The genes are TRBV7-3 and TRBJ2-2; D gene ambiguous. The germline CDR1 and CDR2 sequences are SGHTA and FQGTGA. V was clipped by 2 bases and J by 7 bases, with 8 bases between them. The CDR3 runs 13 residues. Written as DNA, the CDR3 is TGTGCCAGCAGCTTACTCGGCGGCGGGGAGCTGTTTTTT. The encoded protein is CASSLLGGGELFF.

CDR3 sequence: CASSGGGSPGEKLFF. The CDR3 DNA reads TGTGCCAGCAGTGGCGGAGGATCCCCGGGTGAAAAACTGTTTTTT. The V call is TRBV6-1, the J call TRBJ1-4, with D uncertain. The CDR3 is 15 residues long. Germline loops: CDR1 MNHNS, CDR2 SASEGT. V lost 4 bases to trimming and J lost 7 bases, with 16 bases between them.

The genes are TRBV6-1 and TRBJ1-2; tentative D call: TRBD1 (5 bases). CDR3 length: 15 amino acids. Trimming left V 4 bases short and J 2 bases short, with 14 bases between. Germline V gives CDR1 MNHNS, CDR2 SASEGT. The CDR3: CASSAPGRTNYGYTF. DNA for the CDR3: TGTGCCAGCAGTGCCCCCGGCAGGACAAACTATGGCTACACCTTC.

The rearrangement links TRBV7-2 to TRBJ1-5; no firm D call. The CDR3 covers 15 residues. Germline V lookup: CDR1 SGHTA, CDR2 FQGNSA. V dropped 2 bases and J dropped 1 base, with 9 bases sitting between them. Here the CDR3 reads CASSLTGGSNQPQHF. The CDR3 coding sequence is TGTGCCAGCAGCTTAACCGGAGGGAGCAATCAGCCCCAGCATTTT.

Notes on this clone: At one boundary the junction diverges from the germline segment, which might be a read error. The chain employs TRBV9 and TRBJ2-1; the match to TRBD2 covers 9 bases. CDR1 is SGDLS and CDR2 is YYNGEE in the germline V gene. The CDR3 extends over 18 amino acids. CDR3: CASSVGLAGSFTYNEQFF. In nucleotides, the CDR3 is TGTGCCAGCAGTGTAGGGCTAGCGGGGTCCTTTACCTACAATGAGCAGTTCTTC.

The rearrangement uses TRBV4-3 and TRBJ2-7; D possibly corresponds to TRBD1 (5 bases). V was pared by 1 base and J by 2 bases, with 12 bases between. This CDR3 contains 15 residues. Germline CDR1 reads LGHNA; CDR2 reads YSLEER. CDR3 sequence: CASSQGTLAPYEQYF. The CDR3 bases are TGCGCCAGCAGCCAAGGGACACTCGCTCCCTACGAGCAGTACTTC.

CDR3 DNA sequence: TGCGCCAGCAGCCCCAAGGACAGGGGGGACACTGAAGCTTTCTTT. As protein: CASSPKDRGDTEAFF. V gene TRBV5-1 combines with J gene TRBJ1-1, with 10 bases lining up with TRBD1. The germline V gene has CDR1 SGHRS and CDR2 YFSETQ. V was clipped by 4 bases and J by 3 bases; unmatched bases: 6. CDR3 length: 15 residues.

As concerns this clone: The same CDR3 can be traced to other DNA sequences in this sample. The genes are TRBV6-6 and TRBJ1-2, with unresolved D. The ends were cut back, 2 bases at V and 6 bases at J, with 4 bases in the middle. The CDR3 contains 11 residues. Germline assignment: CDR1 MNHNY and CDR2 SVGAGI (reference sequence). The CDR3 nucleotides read TGTGCCAGCAGTTACATCGATGGCTACACCTTC. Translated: CASSYIDGYTF.

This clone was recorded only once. The CDR3 region has the DNA TGCGCCAGCAGGTATATATCGGCTAGCGGGGGGGCCAGAGATACGCAGTATTTT. This encodes CASRYISASGGARDTQYF. J is TRBJ2-3 and V is TRBV5-1; 12 bases line up with TRBD2. The V segment lost 5 bases and the J segment 5 bases; nucleotides outside the gene matches: 15. The CDR3 has 18 amino acids. Per the germline V gene, CDR1 is SGHRS and CDR2 is YFSETQ.

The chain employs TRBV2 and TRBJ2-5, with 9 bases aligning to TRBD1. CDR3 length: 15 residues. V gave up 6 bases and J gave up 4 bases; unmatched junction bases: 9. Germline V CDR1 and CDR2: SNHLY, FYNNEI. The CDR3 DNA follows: TGTGCCAGCAGAGAACAGGGGGCAGGATCAGAGACCCAGTACTTC. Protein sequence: CASREQGAGSETQYF.

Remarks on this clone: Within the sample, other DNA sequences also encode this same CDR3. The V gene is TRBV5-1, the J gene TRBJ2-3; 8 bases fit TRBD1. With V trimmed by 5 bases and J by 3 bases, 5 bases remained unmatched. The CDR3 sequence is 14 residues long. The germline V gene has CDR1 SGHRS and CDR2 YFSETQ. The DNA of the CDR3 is TGCGCCAGCAGGGGGCAGGGGGCGACAGATACGCAGTATTTT. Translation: CASRGQGATDTQYF.

The CDR3 protein is CASSEAFKGELFF. The CDR3 DNA reads TGTGCCAGCAGTGAGGCCTTTAAAGGGGAGCTGTTTTTT. The V call is TRBV2, the J call TRBJ2-2; D not resolved. Trimming cost V 3 bases and J 8 bases, with 10 bases left between them. CDR1 and CDR2 from the germline V gene are SNHLY and FYNNEI. There are 13 residues in the CDR3. Full variable domain (remainder filled in from reference TRBV2 and TRBJ2-2): EPEVTQTPSHQVTQMGQEVILRCVPISNHLYFYWYRQILGQKVEFLVSFYNNEISEKSEIFDDQFSVERPDGSNFTLKIRSTKLEDSAMYFCASSEAFKGELFFGEGSRLTVL.

The CDR3 DNA reads as TGCGCCAGCAGCCAAGATTACGGGACAGGGGCGTCGGCGGGGGAGCAGTACTTC. Its translation: CASSQDYGTGASAGEQYF. The rearrangement uses TRBV4-3 and TRBJ2-7; 10 nucleotides agree with TRBD1. V gave up 0 bases and J gave up 7 bases; unmatched junction bases: 15. Germline V gives CDR1 LGHNA, CDR2 YSLEER. CDR3 length: 18 amino acids.

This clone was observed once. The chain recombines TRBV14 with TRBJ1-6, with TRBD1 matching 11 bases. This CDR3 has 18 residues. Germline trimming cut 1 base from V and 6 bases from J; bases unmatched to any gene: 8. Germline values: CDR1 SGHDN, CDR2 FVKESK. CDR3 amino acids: CASSQGRGQGVPNSPLHF. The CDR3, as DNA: TGTGCCAGCAGCCAAGGACGGGGACAGGGGGTGCCTAATTCACCCCTCCACTTT. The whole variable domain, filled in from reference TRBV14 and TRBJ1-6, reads EAGVTQFPSHSVIEKGQTVTLRCDPISGHDNLYWYRRVMGKEIKFLLHFVKESKQDESGMPNNRFLAERTGGTYSTLKVQPAELEDSGVYFCASSQGRGQGVPNSPLHFGNGTRLTVT.

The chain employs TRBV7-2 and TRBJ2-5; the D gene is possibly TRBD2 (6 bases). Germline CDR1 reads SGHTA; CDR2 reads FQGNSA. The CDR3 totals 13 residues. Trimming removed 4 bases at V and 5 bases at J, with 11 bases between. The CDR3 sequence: CASSSGERETQYF. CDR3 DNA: TGTGCCAGCAGCTCGGGAGAGCGGGAGACCCAGTACTTC.

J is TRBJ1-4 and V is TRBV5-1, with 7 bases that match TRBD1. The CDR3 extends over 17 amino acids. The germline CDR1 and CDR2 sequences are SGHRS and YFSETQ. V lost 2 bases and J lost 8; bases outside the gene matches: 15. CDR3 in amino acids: CASSFSIPGGGGEKLFF. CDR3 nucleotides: TGCGCCAGCAGCTTCAGTATTCCAGGGGGAGGAGGCGAAAAACTGTTTTTT.

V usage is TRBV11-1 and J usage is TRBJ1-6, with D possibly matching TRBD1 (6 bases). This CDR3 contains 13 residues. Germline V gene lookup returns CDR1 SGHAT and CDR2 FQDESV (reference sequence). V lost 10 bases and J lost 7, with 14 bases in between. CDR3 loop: CATRQGTNSPLHF. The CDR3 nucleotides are TGTGCCACCCGCCAGGGGACAAATTCACCCCTCCACTTT.

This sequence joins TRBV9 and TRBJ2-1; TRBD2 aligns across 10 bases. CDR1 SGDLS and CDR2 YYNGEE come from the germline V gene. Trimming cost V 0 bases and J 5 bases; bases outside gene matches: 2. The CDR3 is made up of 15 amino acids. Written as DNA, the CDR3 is TGTGCCAGCAGCGTAGAACTAGCGGGGCACAATGAGCAGTTCTTC. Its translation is CASSVELAGHNEQFF.

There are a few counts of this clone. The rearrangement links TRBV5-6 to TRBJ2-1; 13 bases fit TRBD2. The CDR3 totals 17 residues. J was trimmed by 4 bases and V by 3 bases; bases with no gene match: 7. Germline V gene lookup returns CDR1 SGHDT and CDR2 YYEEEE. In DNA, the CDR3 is TGTGCCAGCAGCTCAGGACTAGCGGGGGCCTTTTACAATGAGCAGTTCTTC. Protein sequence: CASSSGLAGAFYNEQFF.

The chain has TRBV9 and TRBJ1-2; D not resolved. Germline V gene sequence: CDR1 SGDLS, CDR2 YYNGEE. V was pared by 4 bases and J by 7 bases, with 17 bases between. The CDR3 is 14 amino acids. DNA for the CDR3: TGTGCCAGCAGCCGGGGAGGGTACGACGCTGGCTACACCTTC. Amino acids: CASSRGGYDAGYTF.

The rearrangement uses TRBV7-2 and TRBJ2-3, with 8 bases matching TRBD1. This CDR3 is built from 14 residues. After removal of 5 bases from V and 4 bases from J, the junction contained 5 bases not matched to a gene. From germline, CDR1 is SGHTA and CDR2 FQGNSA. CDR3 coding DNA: TGTGCCAGCAGCGGACAGGGAATTGCAGATACGCAGTATTTT. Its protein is CASSGQGIADTQYF.